Below are 17 T cell receptor beta chains sequenced from a single sample in a study of blood T cell repertoires in COVID-19. Clones were sequenced by immunoSEQ multiplex PCR, and TCRdb holds only the in-frame ones, with some missing. The sample lists some 200,000 clones, around four fifths occurring once. Material: peripheral blood. These receptor sequences come from a woman older than 75 with active or convalescent COVID-19.

The J gene is TRBJ2-7, the V gene TRBV6-2 or TRBV6-3; D remains unclear. From germline, CDR1 is MNHEY and CDR2 SVGEGT. The CDR3 is made up of 16 amino acids. Trimming shortened V by 0 bases and J by 2 bases, and 14 bases separated the two germline ends. For the CDR3, the DNA is TGTGCCAGCAGTTACTCACAGCAAAAGAATCCCTACGAGCAGTACTTC. Amino acid sequence: CASSYSQQKNPYEQYF.

The rearrangement uses TRBV7-2 and TRBJ2-1; 13 nucleotides match TRBD2. Germline V CDR1 and CDR2: SGHTA, FQGNSA. Unmatched junction bases numbered 9, after V lost 5 bases and J lost 8 bases. This CDR3 comprises 16 residues. The CDR3 loop reads CASSRTTSGGAYEQFF. CDR3 nucleotides: TGTGCCAGCAGCCGGACTACTAGCGGGGGGGCATATGAGCAGTTCTTC.

The count of this clone is one. The chain links TRBV5-4 to TRBJ1-1; D gene uncertain. The CDR3 is 14 residues long. Germline values: CDR1 SGHNT, CDR2 YYREEE (reference sequence). Trimming pared 0 bases from V and 2 bases from J, leaving 8 bases between. The CDR3 DNA reads as TGTGCCAGCAGCTTGGGACGGAGAAACACTGAAGCTTTCTTT. Protein: CASSLGRRNTEAFF.

The CDR3 spells CSVRRGADQPQHF. CDR3 in DNA: TGCAGCGTGAGGCGGGGAGCGGATCAGCCCCAGCATTTT. The rearrangement joins TRBV29-1 to TRBJ1-5; D uncertain. CDR1 and CDR2 (germline): SQVTM, ANQGSEA. Trimming took off 6 bases at V and 5 bases at J, with 14 bases between the two ends. The CDR3 is 13 amino acids.

The V gene is TRBV4-3, the J gene TRBJ2-1, with D possibly TRBD1 on 6 matching bases. Germline assignment: CDR1 LGHNA and CDR2 YSLEER. Trimming cost V 1 base and J 3 bases, with 7 bases left between them. CDR3 length: 14 residues. CDR3 protein: CASSQATGYNEQFF. The CDR3 region has the DNA TGCGCCAGCAGCCAAGCGACAGGCTACAATGAGCAGTTCTTC.

The chain carries TRBV19 and TRBJ1-2; 7 bases are a match to TRBD1. The CDR3 is 13 residues long. V lost 6 bases and J lost 6; bases outside the gene matches: 7. Germline CDR1 and CDR2: LNHDA and SQIVND (reference sequence). Here the CDR3 reads CASRQDRANGYTF. CDR3 sequence (DNA): TGTGCCAGTAGACAAGACAGGGCGAATGGCTACACCTTC. The full variable domain, its missing parts supplied by reference TRBV19 and TRBJ1-2, is DGGITQSPKYLFRKEGQNVTLSCEQNLNHDAMYWYRQDPGQGLRLIYYSQIVNDFQKGDIAEGYSVSREKKESFPLTVTSAQKNPTAFYLCASRQDRANGYTFGSGTRLTVV.

The chain uses TRBV5-1 and TRBJ2-7; 7 bases map to TRBD2. The CDR3 is made up of 12 amino acids. Trimming took 5 bases from V and 2 from J; bases not matched to a gene: 1. Germline CDR1 is SGHRS and CDR2 is YFSETQ. The CDR3 DNA is TGCGCCAGCAGTGGGGGGGCCTACGAGCAGTACTTC. Encoded protein: CASSGGAYEQYF.

This chain connects TRBV9 to TRBJ1-2, with D possibly TRBD1 on 6 matching bases. The germline V gene has CDR1 SGDLS and CDR2 YYNGEE. V was trimmed by 0 bases and J by 4 bases, leaving 13 bases between them. The CDR3 length is 15 residues. In DNA, the CDR3 is TGTGCCAGCAGCGTAGCCGAGGGGACAACCTATGGCTACACCTTC. Protein sequence: CASSVAEGTTYGYTF.

The chain carries TRBV6-4 and TRBJ2-3; TRBD2 matches 7 bases. CDR3 length: 15 amino acids. Germline assignment: CDR1 MRHNA and CDR2 SNTAGT. The ends lost 2 bases at V and 2 bases at J; junction bases unmatched: 4. Here the CDR3 reads CASSDQRGDTDTQYF. CDR3 bases: TGTGCCAGCAGTGACCAGCGGGGCGACACAGATACGCAGTATTTT.

The chain recombines TRBV6-5 with TRBJ1-6; maybe TRBD1 (5 bases). CDR3 length equals 13 residues. The V and J ends lost 7 bases and 6 bases respectively, with 10 bases between them. The V gene's germline CDR1 is MNHEY and CDR2 SVGAGI. The CDR3 sequence: CASTMGRNSPLHF. CDR3 nucleotides: TGTGCCAGCACGATGGGGCGTAATTCACCCCTCCACTTT.

This rearrangement joins TRBV5-6 to TRBJ2-2; 8 positions match TRBD1. From germline, CDR1 is SGHDT and CDR2 YYEEEE. Unmatched junction bases numbered 5, after V lost 3 bases and J lost 4 bases. The CDR3 consists of 15 residues. CDR3 sequence (DNA): TGTGCCAGCAGCTACCCTGACAGGGGCACCGGGGAGCTGTTTTTT. Its protein product is CASSYPDRGTGELFF. Variable domain in full (rest from reference TRBV5-6 and TRBJ2-2): DAGVTQSPTHLIKTRGQQVTLRCSPKSGHDTVSWYQQALGQGPQFIFQYYEEEERQRGNFPDRFSGHQFPNYSSELNVNALLLGDSALYLCASSYPDRGTGELFFGEGSRLTVL.

The chain couples TRBV7-2 to TRBJ2-7, with 7 bases lining up with TRBD1. The trim removed 0 bases at V and 2 bases at J, leaving 10 bases unmatched. This CDR3 has 17 amino acids. The germline CDR1 and CDR2 sequences are SGHTA and FQGNSA. DNA of the CDR3: TGTGCCAGCAGCTTAGCCATTTACAGGGGCCGTACCTACGAGCAGTACTTC. Amino acids: CASSLAIYRGRTYEQYF.

The rearrangement uses TRBV5-6 and TRBJ2-3; 10 nucleotides match TRBD1. In germline, CDR1 is SGHDT, CDR2 YYEEEE. The CDR3 is made up of 15 amino acids. V was clipped by 2 bases and J by 4 bases; unmatched bases: 4. In nucleotides, the CDR3 is TGTGCCAGCAGCTTTACCGGGACAGGGGCAGATACGCAGTATTTT. Its translation is CASSFTGTGADTQYF.

V and J are TRBV5-5 and TRBJ1-1; D gene uncertain. The V gene's germline CDR1 is SGHKS and CDR2 YYEKEE (reference sequence). Between the trimmed V and J ends, which lost 2 bases and 6 bases, there was a span of 20 bases. CDR3 length: 16 residues. As DNA, the CDR3 is TGTGCCAGCAGCTTATCCTTTATGAGGGTAATTGCTGAAGCTTTCTTT. It yields the protein CASSLSFMRVIAEAFF. The full variable domain, rest sourced from reference TRBV5-5 and TRBJ1-1, is DAGVTQSPTHLIKTRGQQVTLRCSPISGHKSVSWYQQVLGQGPQFIFQYYEKEERGRGNFPDRFSARQFPNYSSELNVNALLLGDSALYLCASSLSFMRVIAEAFFGQGTRLTVV.

This clone was picked up one time. V and J are TRBV4-1 and TRBJ2-6; 8 positions match TRBD1. V shed 5 bases, J shed 0 bases, and the junction held 12 bases outside the gene matches. Germline CDR1 and CDR2: MGHRA and YSYEKL. The CDR3 covers 19 residues. CDR3 residues: CASSETVQGASSGANVLTF. CDR3 sequence (DNA): TGCGCCAGCAGCGAAACCGTCCAGGGGGCCAGCTCTGGGGCCAACGTCCTGACTTTC.

The chain has TRBV7-9 and TRBJ2-7; 7 nucleotides line up with TRBD1. CDR1 SEHNR and CDR2 FQNEAQ come from the germline V gene (reference sequence). The CDR3 consists of 12 residues. V shed 5 bases, J shed 9 bases, and the junction held 7 bases outside the gene matches. CDR3 DNA: TGTGCCAGCAGCATACAGGGGTTGGGGCAGTACTTC. Amino acid sequence: CASSIQGLGQYF. The entire variable domain, with the rest obtained from reference TRBV7-9 and TRBJ2-7, is as follows: DTGVSQNPRHKITKRGQNVTFRCDPISEHNRLYWYRQTLGQGPEFLTYFQNEAQLEKSRLLSDRFSAERPKGSFSTLEIQRTEQGDSAMYLCASSIQGLGQYFGPGTRLTVT.

The V gene is TRBV19, the J gene TRBJ2-1; D not resolved. The CDR3 runs to 15 residues. Per the germline V gene, CDR1 is LNHDA and CDR2 is SQIVND (reference sequence). Trimming removed 5 bases from V and 0 bases from J, with 11 bases in between. The CDR3 loop reads CASSVTVSSYNEQFF. The CDR3 DNA reads as TGTGCCAGTAGTGTAACAGTGAGCTCCTACAATGAGCAGTTCTTC. Drawing the rest from reference TRBV19 and TRBJ2-1, the complete variable domain is DGGITQSPKYLFRKEGQNVTLSCEQNLNHDAMYWYRQDPGQGLRLIYYSQIVNDFQKGDIAEGYSVSREKKESFPLTVTSAQKNPTAFYLCASSVTVSSYNEQFFGPGTRLTVL.